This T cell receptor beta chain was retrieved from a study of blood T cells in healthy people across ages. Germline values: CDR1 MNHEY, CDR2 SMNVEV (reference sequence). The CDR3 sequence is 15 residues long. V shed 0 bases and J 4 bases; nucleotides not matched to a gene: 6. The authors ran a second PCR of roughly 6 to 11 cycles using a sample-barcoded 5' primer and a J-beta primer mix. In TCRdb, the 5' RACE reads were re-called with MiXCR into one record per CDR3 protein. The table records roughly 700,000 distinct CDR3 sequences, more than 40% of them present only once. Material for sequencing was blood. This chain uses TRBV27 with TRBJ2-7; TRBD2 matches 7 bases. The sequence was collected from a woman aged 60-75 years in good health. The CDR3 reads CASSLSRGSGYEQYF. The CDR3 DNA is TGTGCCAGCAGTTTATCCCGCGGGAGTGGGTACGAGCAGTACTTC.